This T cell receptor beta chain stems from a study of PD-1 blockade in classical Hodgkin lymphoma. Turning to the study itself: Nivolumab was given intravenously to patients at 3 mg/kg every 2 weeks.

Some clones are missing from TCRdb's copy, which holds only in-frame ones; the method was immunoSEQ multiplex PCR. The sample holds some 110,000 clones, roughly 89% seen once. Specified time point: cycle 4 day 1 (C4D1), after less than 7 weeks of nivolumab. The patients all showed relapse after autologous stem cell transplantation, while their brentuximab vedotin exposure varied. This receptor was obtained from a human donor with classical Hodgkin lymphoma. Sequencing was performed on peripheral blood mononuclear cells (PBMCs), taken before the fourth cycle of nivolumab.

In DNA, the CDR3 is TGTGCCAGTAGTTATTCAGGGCCCAATCAGCCCCAGCATTTT. It yields the protein CASSYSGPNQPQHF. The chain has TRBV19 and TRBJ1-5; TRBD1 might be the D (5 bases). There are 14 residues in the CDR3. CDR1 and CDR2 from the germline V gene are LNHDA and SQIVND (reference sequence). V lost 5 bases and J lost 3, with 11 bases in between.